The clone carrying this T cell receptor (beta chain) was seen repeatedly, ten times or more. The length of the CDR3 is 15 residues. Between the trimmed V and J ends, which lost 5 bases and 2 bases, there was a span of 15 bases. The germline CDR1 and CDR2 sequences are LNHDA and SQIVND (reference sequence). Amplified TCR beta CDR3 regions derived from RNA transcripts. TCR CDR3 underwent first-round RT-PCR with the HTBI primer set. TCRdb re-called the multiplex PCR reads through MiXCR, storing one row per CDR3 protein. The table records hundreds of thousands of distinct CDR3 sequences, approximately 40% of them present only once. The data were taken from a study of T cells in Graves' hyperthyroidism and ophthalmopathy. Uncontrolled infection, other autoimmune disease, pregnancy or lactation disqualified patients from enrolment.

The gene calls are TRBV19 and TRBJ1-2, with D hard to call. The receptor was isolated from a man between 18 and 35 years old with Graves' hyperthyroidism. Sequencing used blood. The CDR3 spells CASSSTLDGNYGYTF. In nucleotides, the CDR3 is TGTGCCAGTAGTTCCACCCTCGACGGGAACTATGGCTACACCTTC.